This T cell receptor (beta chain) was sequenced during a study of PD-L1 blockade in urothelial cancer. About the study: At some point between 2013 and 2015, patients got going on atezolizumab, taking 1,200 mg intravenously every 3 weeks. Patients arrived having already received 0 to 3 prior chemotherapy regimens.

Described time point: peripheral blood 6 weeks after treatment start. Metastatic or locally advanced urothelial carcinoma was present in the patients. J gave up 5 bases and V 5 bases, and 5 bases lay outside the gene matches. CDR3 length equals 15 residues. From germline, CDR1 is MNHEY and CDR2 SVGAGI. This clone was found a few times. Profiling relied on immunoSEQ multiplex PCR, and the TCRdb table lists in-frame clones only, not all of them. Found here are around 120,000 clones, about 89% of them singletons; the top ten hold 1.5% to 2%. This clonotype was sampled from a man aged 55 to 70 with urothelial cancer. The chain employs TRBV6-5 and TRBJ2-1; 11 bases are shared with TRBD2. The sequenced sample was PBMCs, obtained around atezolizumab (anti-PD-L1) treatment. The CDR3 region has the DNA TGTGCCAGCAGTCGACTAGCGGGGACGGACAATGAGCAGTTCTTC. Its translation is CASSRLAGTDNEQFF.